These 23 T cell receptor beta chains were all obtained from the same sample, sequenced in a study of T cell responses to AZD1222 COVID-19 vaccine. The table came from immunoSEQ multiplex PCR; TCRdb's copy has only in-frame clones and leaves some out. The data contain around 170,000 clones, roughly 90% of them singletons. The sequences come from peripheral blood, collected on day 0 of AZD1222 vaccination. The receptors stem from an adult in good health.

The chain combines TRBV10-3 with TRBJ2-1, with a possible D match to TRBD1 (5 bases). The CDR3 runs to 14 residues. V lost 10 bases and J 5 bases, leaving 18 bases between the germline ends. Germline CDR1 ENHRY, CDR2 SYGVKD. The CDR3 DNA is TGTGCCACCCAAGACAGATTACTCCACAATGAGCAGTTCTTC. Translation: CATQDRLLHNEQFF.

The V and J genes are TRBV27 and TRBJ1-4; D is undetermined. Per germline, CDR1 MNHEY and CDR2 SMNVEV (reference sequence). This CDR3 has 13 residues. With 0 bases removed from V and 10 bases from J, the gap between germline ends came to 9 bases. CDR3 protein: CASSLSGSGKLFF. CDR3 coding DNA: TGTGCCAGCAGTTTATCTGGGTCAGGAAAACTGTTTTTT.

The chain has TRBV7-9 and TRBJ1-1; D is uncertain. V lost 5 bases and J lost 1, with 17 bases in between. Germline V gene lookup returns CDR1 SEHNR and CDR2 FQNEAQ (reference sequence). This CDR3 is 16 amino acids long. CDR3 sequence reads: CASSPTKRSGNTEAFF. The CDR3 DNA sequence: TGTGCCAGCAGCCCTACTAAGAGGTCGGGGAACACTGAAGCTTTCTTT.

The V and J genes are TRBV5-6 and TRBJ1-2; tentative D call: TRBD1 (6 bases). From germline, CDR1 is SGHDT and CDR2 YYEEEE. Trimming stripped 0 bases from V and 3 bases from J, with 12 bases between. The length of the CDR3 is 15 residues. In DNA form, the CDR3 reads TGTGCCAGCAGCTTGGGACAGGCATCATACTATGGCTACACCTTC. Translated, it gives CASSLGQASYYGYTF. The whole variable domain, filled in from reference TRBV5-6 and TRBJ1-2, reads DAGVTQSPTHLIKTRGQQVTLRCSPKSGHDTVSWYQQALGQGPQFIFQYYEEEERQRGNFPDRFSGHQFPNYSSELNVNALLLGDSALYLCASSLGQASYYGYTFGSGTRLTVV.

The CDR3 is CASSQAKRRQVPNTEAFF. CDR3 sequence (DNA): TGCGCCAGCAGCCAAGCCAAAAGAAGACAGGTCCCCAACACTGAAGCTTTCTTT. The chain uses TRBV4-3 and TRBJ1-1, with a tentative D call TRBD1 (6 bases). The V gene's germline CDR1 is LGHNA and CDR2 YSLEER. V lost 1 base and J 2 bases, leaving 20 bases between the germline ends. The CDR3 is 18 amino acids.

This sequence joins TRBV7-2 and TRBJ2-2; D is ambiguous. V was cut by 3 bases and J by 1 base, with 12 bases left in between. The CDR3 is made up of 16 amino acids. Germline V gene data show CDR1 as SGHTA and CDR2 as FQGNSA. CDR3 amino acids: CASSFKNGWNTGELFF. The CDR3 bases are TGTGCCAGCAGCTTTAAAAATGGATGGAACACCGGGGAGCTGTTTTTT.

V gene TRBV5-1 combines with J gene TRBJ2-2; possible D gene TRBD1, 6 bases. The CDR3 sequence is 16 residues long. Trimming removed 4 bases from V and 4 bases from J, with 17 bases in between. The germline gives CDR1 SGHRS, CDR2 YFSETQ. The CDR3 sequence is CASSPHRDPTTGELFF. CDR3 nucleotides: TGCGCCAGCAGCCCCCACAGGGATCCTACCACCGGGGAGCTGTTTTTT.

The chain carries TRBV12-3 or TRBV12-4 and TRBJ2-3, with unresolved D. V gave up 1 base and J gave up 6 bases, with 5 bases separating them. There are 12 residues in the CDR3. The CDR3 DNA reads as TGTGCCAGCAGTTTAGTCCCCGATACGCAGTATTTT. Protein: CASSLVPDTQYF.

The chain combines TRBV7-9 with TRBJ2-5; 13 nucleotides align to TRBD2. Germline CDR1 and CDR2: SEHNR and FQNEAQ (reference sequence). V dropped 3 bases and J dropped 4; count of bases not matched to a gene: 2. The CDR3 is 15 amino acids. CDR3 region: CASSFGLAGVETQYF. The CDR3 region has the DNA TGTGCCAGCAGCTTTGGACTAGCGGGGGTAGAGACCCAGTACTTC. Based on the CDR3 plus reference TRBV7-9 and TRBJ2-5, the full variable domain is DTGVSQNPRHKITKRGQNVTFRCDPISEHNRLYWYRQTLGQGPEFLTYFQNEAQLEKSRLLSDRFSAERPKGSFSTLEIQRTEQGDSAMYLCASSFGLAGVETQYFGPGTRLLVL.

This chain uses TRBV6-5 with TRBJ1-1; perhaps TRBD1 as D (6 bases). Per the germline V gene, CDR1 is MNHEY and CDR2 is SVGAGI. V was trimmed by 6 bases and J by 0 bases, leaving 14 bases between them. The CDR3 extends over 15 amino acids. The CDR3 nucleotides are TGTGCCAGCAGCCGAAGGGACATTATGAACACTGAAGCTTTCTTT. Protein: CASSRRDIMNTEAFF.

There are a few counts of this clone. The rearrangement joins TRBV7-9 to TRBJ2-7; TRBD1 matches 11 bases. This CDR3 comprises 16 residues. Germline V lookup: CDR1 SEHNR, CDR2 FQNEAQ (reference sequence). V was clipped by 5 bases and J by 0 bases; unmatched bases: 6. Here the CDR3 reads CASSEAGQGVSYEQYF. The CDR3 bases are TGTGCCAGCAGCGAGGCGGGACAGGGGGTCTCCTACGAGCAGTACTTC.

The chain uses TRBV4-3 and TRBJ2-7; 7 bases align to TRBD2. This CDR3 comprises 17 residues. Looked up from germline, CDR1 is LGHNA and CDR2 is YSLEER. V shed 1 base and J 2 bases; nucleotides not matched to a gene: 11. CDR3 sequence reads: CASSQVRLAEDPYEQYF. The CDR3 DNA follows: TGCGCCAGCAGCCAAGTCAGGCTAGCGGAGGACCCCTACGAGCAGTACTTC.

This clone was seen a single time. This chain links TRBV29-1 with TRBJ1-3; TRBD1 agrees at 8 bases. Germline CDR1 SQVTM, CDR2 ANQGSEA. The CDR3 spans 15 residues. Trimming at V came to 8 bases and at J to 0 bases, leaving 9 bases not matched to a gene. The CDR3 here is CSTSETGDSGNTIYF. The CDR3 nucleotides read TGCAGCACATCAGAGACAGGGGACTCTGGAAACACCATATATTTT.

The chain uses TRBV27 and TRBJ2-2; no definite D call. Trimming removed 0 bases from V and 0 bases from J, with 14 bases in between. The germline V gene encodes CDR1 MNHEY and CDR2 SMNVEV (reference sequence). The CDR3 extends over 18 amino acids. The CDR3 region has the DNA TGTGCCAGCAGTTTATCCTTCGACAACCACGCGAACACCGGGGAGCTGTTTTTT. Amino acid sequence: CASSLSFDNHANTGELFF.

This chain connects TRBV12-3 or TRBV12-4 to TRBJ1-2, with D perhaps TRBD1 (5 bases). Trimming stripped 5 bases from V and 0 bases from J, with 7 bases between. CDR3 length equals 13 residues. CDR3 nucleotides: TGTGCCAGCAGTCAGGGCTCTAACTATGGCTACACCTTC. Protein sequence: CASSQGSNYGYTF.

The rearrangement links TRBV4-3 to TRBJ1-4; tentative D call: TRBD1 (5 bases). Trimming pared 4 bases from V and 0 bases from J, leaving 21 bases between. This CDR3 has 19 residues. Germline CDR1 reads LGHNA; CDR2 reads YSLEER. The CDR3: CASSLSPPTDSATNEKLFF. CDR3 DNA sequence: TGCGCCAGCAGCCTCTCGCCCCCGACAGATTCAGCAACTAATGAAAAACTGTTTTTT.

The gene calls are TRBV18 and TRBJ1-1; no clear D gene. Germline V gives CDR1 KGHSH, CDR2 LQKENI. Trimming shortened V by 1 base and J by 7 bases, and 7 bases separated the two germline ends. CDR3 size: 12 residues. The CDR3 bases are TGTGCCAGCTCACCACTATCAGATGAAGCTTTCTTT. Its protein product is CASSPLSDEAFF.

This chain connects TRBV5-4 to TRBJ1-6, with no clear D. The V end lost 0 bases, the J end lost 0 bases, and 7 bases lay between the germline ends. This CDR3 has 16 amino acids. Germline V gene sequence: CDR1 SGHNT, CDR2 YYREEE (reference sequence). CDR3 region: CASSLAGGSYNSPLHF. The CDR3 DNA reads TGTGCCAGCAGCTTGGCCGGAGGCTCCTATAATTCACCCCTCCACTTT.

This clone was seen a handful of times. The V call is TRBV19, the J call TRBJ2-5, with no clear D. The ends were cut back, 3 bases at V and 2 bases at J, with 7 bases in the middle. This CDR3 is 13 amino acids long. CDR1 is LNHDA, CDR2 SQIVND, per germline (reference sequence). This CDR3 reads CASSIVHQETQYF. The CDR3 DNA is TGTGCCAGTAGTATCGTACATCAAGAGACCCAGTACTTC.

This rearrangement joins TRBV3-1 (or the pseudogene TRBV3-2) to TRBJ1-1; D is unclear. Germline V gives CDR1 LGHDT, CDR2 YNNKEL (reference sequence). V lost 0 bases and J 1 base, leaving 12 bases between the germline ends. The CDR3 has 16 amino acids. The chain's CDR3 is CASSQDLSDSNTEAFF. The DNA for the CDR3 is TGTGCCAGCAGCCAAGATCTCTCCGACTCGAACACTGAAGCTTTCTTT.

The CDR3 DNA is TGTGCCAGAGAAGTCGGTGAGCAGTTCTTC. Protein: CAREVGEQFF. The rearrangement joins TRBV25-1 to TRBJ2-1; D gene unclear. The CDR3 extends over 10 amino acids. Germline CDR1 is MGHDK and CDR2 is SYGVNS. V dropped 9 bases and J dropped 9 bases, with 9 bases sitting between them. The whole variable domain, remainder taken from reference TRBV25-1 and TRBJ2-1, is EADIYQTPRYLVIGTGKKITLECSQTMGHDKMYWYQQDPGMELHLIHYSYGVNSTEKGDLSSESTVSRIRTEHFPLTLESARPSHTSQYLCAREVGEQFFGPGTRLTVL.

V is TRBV9 and J is TRBJ2-7; TRBD2 matches 13 bases. The CDR3 runs to 15 residues. CDR1 and CDR2 (germline): SGDLS, YYNGEE. J lost 3 bases, V lost 3 bases, and 3 bases had no gene match. Written as DNA, the CDR3 is TGTGCCAGCAGCGCCGGGACTAGCGGGGACTACGAGCAGTACTTC. Its protein product is CASSAGTSGDYEQYF.

The chain employs TRBV7-9 and TRBJ2-3; possibly TRBD1 for D (5 bases). Looked up from germline, CDR1 is SEHNR and CDR2 is FQNEAQ (reference sequence). CDR3 length: 13 amino acids. V shed 1 base and J shed 13 bases, with 15 bases lying between them. The CDR3: CASSLGVQGVEYF. CDR3 in DNA: TGTGCCAGCAGCTTAGGTGTCCAGGGCGTAGAGTATTTT.